The 23 T cell receptor beta chains below all came from one sample that was sequenced in a study of T cells in Graves' hyperthyroidism and ophthalmopathy. Amplification of TCR beta CDR3 regions used RNA as the template. Researchers ran a first-round RT-PCR on the TCR CDR3 using the HTBI primer set. TCRdb recomputed calls from the multiplex PCR reads with MiXCR, one row per CDR3 protein. The profile shows hundreds of thousands of distinct CDR3 sequences, 35% to 40% of them singletons. Sequencing was carried out using blood. The receptors were sampled from a man aged 18-30 years with Graves' hyperthyroidism.

This clonotype was observed a few times. The CDR3: CASSSVRGRDYEQYF. The CDR3 coding sequence is TGTGCCAGCAGCTCCGTCAGGGGAAGGGACTACGAGCAGTACTTC. The chain has TRBV11-2 and TRBJ2-7, with D maybe TRBD1 (6 bases). Germline-derived CDR1 and CDR2 are SGHAT and FQNNGV. This CDR3 has 15 amino acids. Trimming shortened V by 4 bases and J by 3 bases, and 16 bases separated the two germline ends.

In this sample, this clonotype turned up many times. This sequence joins TRBV7-6 and TRBJ2-7, with 11 bases identical to TRBD1. From germline, CDR1 is SGHVS and CDR2 FNYEAQ. V lost 3 bases to trimming and J lost 6 bases; unmatched junction nucleotides: 4. CDR3 size: 14 residues. Written as DNA, the CDR3 is TGTGCCAGCAGCTTCCGGGACAGGGGGGGCGAGCAGTACTTC. Encoded protein: CASSFRDRGGEQYF. The whole variable domain, filled in from reference TRBV7-6 and TRBJ2-7, reads GAGVSQSPRYKVTKRGQDVALRCDPISGHVSLYWYRQALGQGPEFLTYFNYEAQQDKSGLPNDRFSAERPEGSISTLTIQRTEQRDSAMYRCASSFRDRGGEQYFGPGTRLTVT.

V is TRBV19 and J is TRBJ1-2, with D unclear. The V end lost 6 bases, the J end lost 8 bases, and 10 bases lay between the germline ends. Germline CDR1 LNHDA, CDR2 SQIVND (reference sequence). The CDR3 is made up of 11 amino acids. In DNA form, the CDR3 reads TGTGCCAGTAGGGAGAGCGCGGGCTACACCTTC. Its translation is CASRESAGYTF.

This clonotype came up many times. J is TRBJ1-5 and V is TRBV5-6; D not resolved. V dropped 6 bases and J dropped 5 bases, with 15 bases sitting between them. Germline loops: CDR1 SGHDT, CDR2 YYEEEE. CDR3 length: 14 residues. CDR3 DNA sequence: TGTGCCAGCAACTCCTCCTATAGGGATCAGCCCCAGCATTTT. This gives the protein CASNSSYRDQPQHF.

This chain joins TRBV9 and TRBJ2-7; the match to TRBD2 covers 9 bases. V was clipped by 3 bases and J by 6 bases; unmatched bases: 13. The CDR3 has 16 residues. Germline V gene sequence: CDR1 SGDLS, CDR2 YYNGEE. CDR3 residues: CASSGATGTSSSEQYF. CDR3 bases: TGTGCCAGCAGCGGGGCAACCGGGACTAGCTCGTCCGAGCAGTACTTC.

At least ten counts were recorded for this clonotype. The CDR3 protein is CASSSYRNQPQHF. In DNA, the CDR3 is TGTGCCAGCAGTTCGTACAGGAATCAGCCCCAGCATTTT. This sequence joins TRBV12-3 or TRBV12-4 and TRBJ1-5; TRBD1 might be the D (5 bases). CDR3 size: 13 residues. The ends were cut back, 4 bases at V and 4 bases at J, with 8 bases in the middle.

This clonotype was seen only a few times. The chain has TRBV9 and TRBJ2-7, with 13 nucleotides matching TRBD2. The CDR3 consists of 17 residues. Trimming took 3 bases from V and 3 from J; bases not matched to a gene: 9. Germline CDR1 is SGDLS and CDR2 is YYNGEE. The CDR3 DNA sequence: TGTGCCAGCAGCGCCTTCCCGGGACTAGCGGGACGCTACGAGCAGTACTTC. Translation gives CASSAFPGLAGRYEQYF.

In its sample, this clonotype was seen a few times. This chain uses TRBV20-1 with TRBJ1-5; tentative D call: TRBD1 (5 bases). Germline lookup yields CDR1 DFQATT and CDR2 SNEGSKA (reference sequence). This CDR3 has 13 residues. Trimming pared 3 bases from V and 4 bases from J, leaving 10 bases between. CDR3: CSARGDGNQPQHF. CDR3 in DNA: TGCAGTGCTAGGGGGGACGGTAATCAGCCCCAGCATTTT.

This clonotype has more than one count but fewer than ten. The J gene is TRBJ2-5, the V gene TRBV15, with TRBD1 identical over 7 bases. Trimming cost V 2 bases and J 5 bases; bases outside gene matches: 14. The germline CDR1 and CDR2 sequences are LNHNV and YYDKDF (reference sequence). This CDR3 contains 17 residues. The CDR3 coding sequence is TGTGCCACCAGCAGACACCCAGAGGGGGCGGGTGGGGAGACCCAGTACTTC. As protein: CATSRHPEGAGGETQYF.

This clonotype was found many times. The gene calls are TRBV29-1 and TRBJ2-7, with 7 positions matching TRBD1. The CDR3 runs 15 residues. Looked up from germline, CDR1 is SQVTM and CDR2 is ANQGSEA. V lost 6 bases, J lost 6 bases, and 17 bases stayed unmatched. DNA for the CDR3: TGCAGCGTCCGCCTTTCGATGACAGGGCGTCGCGAGCAGTACTTC. Translation gives CSVRLSMTGRREQYF.

The chain employs TRBV19 and TRBJ2-5; perhaps TRBD2 as D (6 bases). The CDR3 length is 13 residues. Per the germline V gene, CDR1 is LNHDA and CDR2 is SQIVND (reference sequence). V was shortened by 3 bases and J by 9 bases, with 14 bases between the two germline ends. CDR3 protein: CASSMDSGEAQYF. The CDR3 nucleotides are TGTGCCAGTAGTATGGACTCCGGGGAGGCCCAGTACTTC.

This clonotype has more than one count but fewer than ten. The chain employs TRBV12-3 or TRBV12-4 and TRBJ2-7, with TRBD1 identical over 10 bases. The CDR3 has 14 amino acids. Germline trimming cut 5 bases from V and 6 bases from J; bases unmatched to any gene: 7. DNA for the CDR3: TGTGCCAGCAGTCTGACGACAGGGGGCCTCGAGCAGTACTTC. It codes for CASSLTTGGLEQYF.

This clonotype was observed many times. The chain links TRBV12-3 or TRBV12-4 to TRBJ2-5; 8 bases are a match to TRBD2. V was clipped by 3 bases and J by 5 bases; unmatched bases: 5. The CDR3 extends over 14 amino acids. The CDR3, as DNA: TGTGCCAGCAGTTTGAGCGGGAGCGGGGAGACCCAGTACTTC. Protein sequence: CASSLSGSGETQYF.

The rearrangement links TRBV29-1 to TRBJ1-1; D perhaps matches TRBD1 (6 bases). The CDR3 is 11 residues long. V lost 0 bases and J lost 13, with 12 bases in between. Looked up from germline, CDR1 is SQVTM and CDR2 is ANQGSEA. The CDR3 DNA reads as TGCAGCGTTGAAGATCGCAGGGGAGTTTTCTTT. Translating gives CSVEDRRGVFF.

Details on this clonotype: With a much larger clone just one base away, this may be a read error. The chain couples TRBV7-9 to TRBJ2-7; maybe TRBD2 (5 bases). This CDR3 is 14 amino acids long. Looked up from germline, CDR1 is SEHNR and CDR2 is FQNEAQ (reference sequence). The CDR3, as DNA: TGTGCCAGCAGCCTGCCGGAGCGGAACTACGAGCGGTACTTC. It encodes CASSLPERNYERYF.

This chain links TRBV2 with TRBJ1-4; 9 bases match TRBD1. This CDR3 is 14 amino acids long. Germline V gene data show CDR1 as SNHLY and CDR2 as FYNNEI. Germline trimming cut 8 bases from V and 6 bases from J; bases unmatched to any gene: 7. CDR3 amino acids: CASRTGGGDEKLFF. In nucleotides, the CDR3 is TGTGCCAGCCGTACAGGGGGCGGAGATGAAAAACTGTTTTTT.

The chain combines TRBV5-1 with TRBJ2-3; 14 bases line up with TRBD2. The CDR3 is 15 residues long. Per germline, CDR1 SGHRS and CDR2 YFSETQ. The V and J ends lost 6 bases and 6 bases, in that order; junction bases with no gene match: 6. The CDR3 nucleotides read TGCGCCAGCACCGGGACTAGCGGGGGTCTGGATACGCAGTATTTT. Translating gives CASTGTSGGLDTQYF.

This clonotype was seen a few times. V and J are TRBV7-2 and TRBJ2-2, with D uncertain. V was clipped by 7 bases and J by 7 bases, with 13 bases between them. Germline lookup yields CDR1 SGHTA and CDR2 FQGNSA. The CDR3 is made up of 13 amino acids. The CDR3 sequence: CASTPIGLGELFF. CDR3 in DNA: TGTGCCAGCACCCCTATAGGTCTCGGGGAGCTGTTTTTT.

In this sample, this clonotype turned up a few times. The gene calls are TRBV14 and TRBJ2-1; D possibly corresponds to TRBD1 (6 bases). Looked up from germline, CDR1 is SGHDN and CDR2 is FVKESK. CDR3 length: 16 residues. V dropped 4 bases and J dropped 0 bases, with 13 bases sitting between them. The CDR3 nucleotides read TGTGCCAGCAGCCCAGAGGGACATAGCTCCTACAATGAGCAGTTCTTC. This codes for CASSPEGHSSYNEQFF.

At least ten counts were recorded for this clonotype. V usage is TRBV29-1 and J usage is TRBJ1-5; D is uncertain. Per the germline V gene, CDR1 is SQVTM and CDR2 is ANQGSEA. The V end was cut by 6 bases, the J end by 3 bases, with 15 bases between. The CDR3 consists of 14 residues. The chain's CDR3 is CSVGSGMDNQPQHF. The CDR3 region has the DNA TGCAGCGTCGGTAGCGGGATGGACAATCAGCCCCAGCATTTT.

As regards this clonotype: At one of its ends the junction is not consistent with the germline gene, which may arise from a read error. The genes are TRBV2 and TRBJ2-5, with D possibly TRBD2 on 6 matching bases. Germline V gives CDR1 SNHLY, CDR2 FYNNEI. This CDR3 spans 13 amino acids. Here the CDR3 DNA reads TGTGCCTGCAGTGGCGGGATTCAAGAGACCCAGTACTTC. Translation: CACSGGIQETQYF.

The CDR3 protein is CASSFDASGANVLTF. The CDR3 DNA reads as TGTGCCAGCAGCTTCGATGCCTCTGGGGCCAACGTCCTGACTTTC. This sequence joins TRBV5-4 and TRBJ2-6; D gene unclear. Per germline, CDR1 SGHNT and CDR2 YYREEE (reference sequence). The CDR3 length is 15 residues. Trimming took off 2 bases at V and 0 bases at J, with 6 bases between the two ends.

The chain joins TRBV7-2 to TRBJ2-7; possible D gene TRBD2, 5 bases. With 2 bases removed from V and 3 bases from J, the gap between germline ends came to 14 bases. The CDR3 loop spans 15 amino acids. Germline CDR1 is SGHTA and CDR2 is FQGNSA. The CDR3 DNA reads as TGTGCCAGCAGCTTAAGCGGAACAACAAACTACGAGCAGTACTTC. It codes for CASSLSGTTNYEQYF.